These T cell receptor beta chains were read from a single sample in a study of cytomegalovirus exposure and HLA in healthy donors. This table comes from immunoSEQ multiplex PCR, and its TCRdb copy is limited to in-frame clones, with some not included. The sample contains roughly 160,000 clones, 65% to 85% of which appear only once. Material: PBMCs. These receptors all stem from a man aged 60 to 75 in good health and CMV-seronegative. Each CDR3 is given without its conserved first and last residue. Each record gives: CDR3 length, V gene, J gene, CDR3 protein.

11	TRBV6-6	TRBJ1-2	ASSFSGDYGYT
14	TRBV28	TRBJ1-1	ASSPPGTGGYTEAF
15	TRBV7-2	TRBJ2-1	ASSLANQGFALNEQF
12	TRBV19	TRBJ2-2	ASTVGGATGELF
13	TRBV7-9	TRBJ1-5	ASSATDPPNQPQH
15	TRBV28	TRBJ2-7	ASSFSTGIDVSYEQY
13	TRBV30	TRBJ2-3	AWSSGASSTDTQY
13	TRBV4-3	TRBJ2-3	ASSLMRGITDTQY
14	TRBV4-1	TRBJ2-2	ASSQQVQGDGGELF
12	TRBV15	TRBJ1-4	ATSKPATNEKLF
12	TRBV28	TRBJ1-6	ASSRPQGSSPLH
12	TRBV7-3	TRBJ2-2	ASQAIPNTGELF
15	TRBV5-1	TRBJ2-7	ASSFGGGLNDPYEQY
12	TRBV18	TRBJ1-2	ASSPNRENYGYT
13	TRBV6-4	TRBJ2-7	AIIARGARFDEQY
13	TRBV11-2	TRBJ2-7	ASSRGLDSPYEQY
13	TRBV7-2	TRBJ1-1	ASSLSAAMNTEAF
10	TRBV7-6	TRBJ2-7	ASKDRADEQY
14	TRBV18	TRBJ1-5	ASSSIQGARGQPQH
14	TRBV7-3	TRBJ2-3	ASSPIGGASTDTQY
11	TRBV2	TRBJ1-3	ASAGSTGNTIY
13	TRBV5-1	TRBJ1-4	ASSTGTGTHEKLF
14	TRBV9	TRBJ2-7	ASSVGSSGGPYEQY
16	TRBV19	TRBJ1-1	ASSILTRDSDQNTEAF
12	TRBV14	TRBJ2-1	ASNTAGGLGEQF
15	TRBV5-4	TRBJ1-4	ASSRPGNRGSGEKPF
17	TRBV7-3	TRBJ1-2	ASSDDPGQGAVVVGGYT
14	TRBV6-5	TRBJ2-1	ASSYSLGSSYNEQF
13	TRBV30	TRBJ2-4	AWSGGGSAKNIQY
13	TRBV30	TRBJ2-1	AWSLTGLAYNEQF
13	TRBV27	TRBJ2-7	ASSNGLAGTYEQY
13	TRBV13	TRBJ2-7	ASSLGRGAIYEQY
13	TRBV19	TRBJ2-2	ASRTGTANTGELF
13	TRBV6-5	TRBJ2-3	ASNHYRASTDTQY
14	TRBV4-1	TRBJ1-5	ASSQDGDSPYQPQH
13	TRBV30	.	AWRTSGSFGYEQY
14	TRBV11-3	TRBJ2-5	ASSLRGDRGQETQY
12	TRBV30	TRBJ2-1	AWNPGLSYNEQF
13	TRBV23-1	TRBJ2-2	AILEPKENTGELF
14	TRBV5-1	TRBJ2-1	ASSLSLGGHYNEQF
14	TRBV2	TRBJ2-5	ASSDSSGGLWGTQY
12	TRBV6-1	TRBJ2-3	ASVLAESTDTQY
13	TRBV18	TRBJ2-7	ASSPPGQGTYEQY
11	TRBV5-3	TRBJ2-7	ARSSGTSYEQY
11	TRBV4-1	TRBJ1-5	ASSAGPNQPQH
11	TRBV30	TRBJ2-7	AWSPDRVVEQY
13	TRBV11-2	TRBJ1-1	ASRLSRGMNTEAF
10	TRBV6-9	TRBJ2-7	ARPGDSYEQY
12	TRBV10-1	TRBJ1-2	ASSPGQGGYGYT
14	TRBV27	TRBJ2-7	ASSPPAAGGWWEQY